The T cell receptor beta chain described here comes from a study of T cells in Graves' hyperthyroidism and ophthalmopathy. Study summary: Initial diagnosis, before any treatment, was when peripheral blood was collected.

The PBMCs had their origin in around 10 ml of fresh peripheral blood. V lost 3 bases, J lost 10 bases, and 11 bases stayed unmatched. The V gene's germline CDR1 is DFQATT and CDR2 SNEGSKA (reference sequence). CDR3 length: 14 amino acids. TCR beta CDR3 region amplification was performed from RNA transcripts. TCR CDR3 underwent first-round RT-PCR with the HTBI primer set. TCRdb used MiXCR to reprocess the multiplex PCR reads, holding one entry per CDR3 protein. Of 650,000 to 750,000 distinct CDR3 sequences listed, 14% are singletons. Study-wide results and caveats: Among thyroid clonotypes expanded above 0.001, most also appeared in blood. Ophthalmopathy cases were set apart from stable hyperthyroidism by a 13 V-J model.

Comment on this clonotype: Its antigen is currently unknown.

The sample comprised blood. The V and J genes are TRBV20-1 and TRBJ2-1; 8 bases match TRBD2. This TCR was recovered from a woman under 30 with Graves' hyperthyroidism. CDR3 coding DNA: TGCAGTGCTAGTACGGGGACTAGGTCTAGGGAGCAGTTCTTC. It yields the protein CSASTGTRSREQFF.